This T cell receptor (beta chain) was profiled in a study of T cells after posttransplantation cyclophosphamide (dated by TCRdb to 2016 to 2017). A note on the overall study: Using TRB sequencing, the study followed how the T cell repertoire reconstituted after myeloablative bone marrow transplantation in which posttransplantation cyclophosphamide served as GVHD prophylaxis. Antigen receptor sequencing covered samples from roughly 40 PTCy-treated patients and 16 of their related bone marrow donors. Blood from all 34 PTCy patients who had 1-year posttransplant specimens underwent TRB sequencing. TRB sequencing was also done on up to roughly 3 additional blood samples from 2 to 5.2 years after transplant in 3 patients, and on pretransplant blood from 4 patients. Because TRA and TRB clonality correlated tightly in roughly nine samples, the subsequent TCR analyses were limited to TRB only. Public TRB sequences were compared against a database of over 3,600 sequences linked to responses to pathogens, tumor antigens, self-antigens and alloantigens. General findings and caveats noted by the study authors: The TRB repertoires of T cells infiltrating skin or GI tract showed only limited overlap with the TRB repertoires of T cells in blood. Across the roughly 48 patients, TRB clonality was highly associated with recipient CMV seropositivity and CMV reactivation, and diversity with PTCy was similar to that in the CNI/methotrexate controls. Donor-recipient similarity was low at 1-2 months but rose over the first year, and later blood repertoires were often dominated by donor CD8+ memory clones.

TRB sequencing used genomic DNA with the immunoSEQ assay at survey resolution or the hsTCRB kit. As for the original processing: Initial read processing used immunoSEQ software, and repertoire analyses used the LymphoSeq R package. For each TRB dataset, clonality was calculated as 1 minus normalized Shannon entropy, and the Gini coefficient was computed as well. Phenotypes of unsorted samples were inferred by mapping TRB sequences from sorted subsets of the recipient or donor onto the same recipient's unsorted samples. TCRdb mirrors the immuneACCESS table, restricted to in-frame sequences. Some clones are absent from its copies; in checked studies, under half trace to an unresolved V gene, and the reason for the others is unknown. V and J calls and clone size are those listed in that table; D and trimming were worked out from the DNA. The sample has thousands of clones on record, with no singletons. Of the sample, approximately 5.9% falls within the top ten clones.

Reading the label with the study, this specimen's treatment or condition is: high-dose cyclophosphamide on days +3 and +4 as single-agent GVHD prophylaxis. For conditioning, the PTCy patients got busulfan and fludarabine, then a related or unrelated marrow graft, followed by cyclophosphamide on days +3 and +4. PTCy-treated patients came from a prospective multi-institutional clinical trial. Mononuclear cells from peripheral blood and bone marrow were separated by Ficoll-Hypaque density centrifugation and then cryopreserved. Many counts were recorded for this clone. There is no known antigen for this receptor. There are no base qualities to consult, and no much larger clone falls within one base. Counted from cysteine to phenylalanine, this CDR3 has 14 amino acids. Only the CDR3 region is kept as DNA, spanning 42 bases read in frame from base 1. CDR1 and CDR2 are drawn from the germline V gene: MDHEN, SYDVKM. V is cut by 7 bases and J by 1 base, and the space between the germline ends is 13 bases.

The sequence came from a female patient aged 50-60 years who received an allogeneic stem cell transplant from an unrelated donor, was CMV-positive, and had acute GVHD only. In transplant recipients, some T cells may be of donor rather than host origin. The V and J segments used are TRBV28 and TRBJ2-5; a tentative D call is TRBD1 (6 bases match). Specimen: PBMCs, collected after allogeneic stem cell transplant with posttransplant cyclophosphamide. The CDR3 protein is CASTQSGAQETQYF. The DNA sequence is TGTGCCAGCACCCAATCAGGGGCCCAAGAGACCCAGTACTTC.